Following are 24 T cell receptor beta chains from one sample sequenced in a study of shared clonotypes between healthy human individuals. Some clones are missing from TCRdb's copy, which holds only in-frame ones; the method was immunoSEQ multiplex PCR. Here the sample spans under 1,900,000 clones, around 98.5% being singletons. The sequenced sample was naive CD4+ T cells sorted from blood. This sample's subset: CD45RA+ positively selected. Every receptor here comes from a man younger than 40 in good health.

The gene calls are TRBV7-2 and TRBJ2-7; D possibly corresponds to TRBD1 (5 bases). The CDR3 is 15 amino acids. Per the germline V gene, CDR1 is SGHTA and CDR2 is FQGNSA. Deletions cut 1 base from V and 9 bases from J, with 19 bases between. The CDR3 bases are TGTGCCAGCAGCTTAGGTGTGGTAGGGGCCTTAGGGCAGTACTTC. The encoded protein is CASSLGVVGALGQYF.

A note on this clone: The junction departs from germline at one end; a sequencing error may be responsible. V usage is TRBV6-6 and J usage is TRBJ2-1, with 7 positions matching TRBD2. The CDR3 totals 13 residues. The germline V gene has CDR1 MNHNY and CDR2 SVGAGI (reference sequence). This CDR3 reads CASRASLAAPVLF. Here the CDR3 DNA reads TGTGCCAGCAGAGCCTCCCTAGCGGCACCCGTACTCTTC.

This chain links TRBV11-2 with TRBJ2-1; 11 bases match TRBD2. The CDR3 extends over 14 amino acids. The trim removed 5 bases at V and 9 bases at J, leaving 6 bases unmatched. CDR1 SGHAT and CDR2 FQNNGV come from the germline V gene. The CDR3 loop is CASSLAGGQGEQFF. The CDR3 nucleotides read TGTGCCAGCAGCCTAGCGGGAGGTCAGGGTGAGCAGTTCTTC.

CDR3 residues: CASTSHSGEQFF. As DNA, the CDR3 is TGTGCCAGCACTAGTCATTCTGGTGAGCAGTTCTTC. The rearrangement links TRBV25-1 to TRBJ2-1; D is unresolved. Germline V gene data show CDR1 as MGHDK and CDR2 as SYGVNS. The CDR3 has 12 residues. The V gene lost 7 bases and the J gene lost 9 bases, with 13 bases spanning the gap.

Concerning this clone: At the DNA level, this CDR3 is encoded by other sequences in the same sample as well. The chain carries TRBV5-1 and TRBJ2-2; D not resolved. Germline V lookup: CDR1 SGHRS, CDR2 YFSETQ. The CDR3 runs to 15 residues. The V and J ends lost 5 bases and 0 bases respectively, with 11 bases between them. The CDR3 DNA is TGCGCCAGCAGTTCCCGGAGCGCGAACACCGGGGAGCTGTTTTTT. It specifies CASSSRSANTGELFF. The full variable domain, completed using reference TRBV5-1 and TRBJ2-2, is KAGVTQTPRYLIKTRGQQVTLSCSPISGHRSVSWYQQTPGQGLQFLFEYFSETQRNKGNFPGRFSGRQFSNSRSEMNVSTLELGDSALYLCASSSRSANTGELFFGEGSRLTVL.

The V and J genes are TRBV7-8 and TRBJ2-7, with 10 nucleotides matching TRBD2. Germline values: CDR1 SGHVS, CDR2 FQNEAQ. The CDR3 loop spans 15 amino acids. V was pared by 1 base and J by 7 bases, with 7 bases of the junction left unmatched. CDR3 in amino acids: CASSLGAGGPGEQYF. Here the CDR3 DNA reads TGTGCCAGCAGCTTAGGAGCGGGAGGGCCGGGAGAGCAGTACTTC.

The gene calls are TRBV18 and TRBJ2-5; tentative D call: TRBD1 (5 bases). The CDR3 is 15 residues long. Trimming removed 3 bases from V and 5 bases from J, with 16 bases in between. Germline V gene data show CDR1 as KGHSH and CDR2 as LQKENI. CDR3 amino acids: CASSPPGRDRETQYF. Written as DNA, the CDR3 is TGTGCCAGCTCACCCCCGGGCAGGGATCGGGAGACCCAGTACTTC. The full variable domain, completed using reference TRBV18 and TRBJ2-5, is NAGVMQNPRHLVRRRGQEARLRCSPMKGHSHVYWYRQLPEEGLKFMVYLQKENIIDESGMPKERFSAEFPKEGPSILRIQQVVRGDSAAYFCASSPPGRDRETQYFGPGTRLLVL.

V usage is TRBV2 and J usage is TRBJ2-4, with 7 positions matching TRBD1. With V trimmed by 6 bases and J by 6 bases, 8 bases remained unmatched. Germline lookup yields CDR1 SNHLY and CDR2 FYNNEI. This CDR3 region has 14 residues. The CDR3, as DNA: TGTGCCAGCAGATCGGACAGGTCTGGAAACATTCAGTACTTC. Protein sequence: CASRSDRSGNIQYF.

This clone was counted a single time. The CDR3, as DNA: TGTGCCAGCAGCTTAAGACTAGCGGAGAACACCGGGGAGCTGTTTTTT. It is translated as CASSLRLAENTGELFF. The chain carries TRBV7-8 and TRBJ2-2, with 9 bases identical to TRBD2. The trim removed 2 bases at V and 1 base at J, leaving 2 bases unmatched. CDR1 SGHVS and CDR2 FQNEAQ come from the germline V gene. The CDR3 runs 16 residues. The whole variable domain, remainder taken from reference TRBV7-8 and TRBJ2-2, is GAGVSQSPRYKVAKRGQDVALRCDPISGHVSLFWYQQALGQGPEFLTYFQNEAQLDKSGLPSDRFFAERPEGSVSTLKIQRTQQEDSAVYLCASSLRLAENTGELFFGEGSRLTVL.

As DNA, the CDR3 is TGTGCCAGCAGCGTAGAACTAGCGGGGGATTACGAGCAGTACTTC. Translating gives CASSVELAGDYEQYF. This chain joins TRBV9 and TRBJ2-7; TRBD2 matches 11 bases. Trimming removed 0 bases from V and 4 bases from J; junction bases left unmatched: 3. Germline loops: CDR1 SGDLS, CDR2 YYNGEE. There are 15 residues in the CDR3.

The V gene is TRBV19, the J gene TRBJ1-1; unclear D gene. The V gene's germline CDR1 is LNHDA and CDR2 SQIVND (reference sequence). There are 14 residues in the CDR3. Deletions cut 3 bases from V and 1 base from J, with 9 bases between. As DNA, the CDR3 is TGTGCCAGTAGTATCCCGGAACCGAACACTGAAGCTTTCTTT. Translating gives CASSIPEPNTEAFF.

The rearrangement links TRBV28 to TRBJ1-5; no clear D. The CDR3 sequence is 14 residues long. Trimming cost V 2 bases and J 0 bases, with 5 bases left between them. The V gene's germline CDR1 is MDHEN and CDR2 SYDVKM. The DNA for the CDR3 is TGTGCCAGCAGTTTAACTTATAGCAATCAGCCCCAGCATTTT. Translation gives CASSLTYSNQPQHF.

The rearrangement uses TRBV29-1 and TRBJ2-2, with D tentatively TRBD2 (5 bases). This CDR3 region has 14 residues. With 7 bases removed from V and 0 bases from J, the gap between germline ends came to 12 bases. Per germline, CDR1 SQVTM and CDR2 ANQGSEA. This CDR3 is CSAGVQTNTGELFF. CDR3 nucleotides: TGCAGCGCCGGGGTACAGACGAACACCGGGGAGCTGTTTTTT.

V is TRBV29-1 and J is TRBJ2-2, with 13 bases identical to TRBD2. This CDR3 has 14 amino acids. J lost 6 bases, V lost 6 bases, and 4 bases had no gene match. Germline CDR1 and CDR2: SQVTM and ANQGSEA. This CDR3 reads CSVGLAGAAGELFF. The CDR3, as DNA: TGCAGCGTCGGACTAGCGGGAGCAGCCGGGGAGCTGTTTTTT.

This clone occurred once. The CDR3 here is CASSKRGNTWEQYF. The CDR3, as DNA: TGTGCCAGCAGCAAAAGGGGAAATACTTGGGAGCAGTACTTC. The rearrangement links TRBV21-1 to TRBJ2-7; the D call in the table, TRBD1, was not verified against the DNA. TRBV21-1 is a listed pseudogene. This CDR3 contains 14 residues.

This clone was recorded once. V usage is TRBV6-1 and J usage is TRBJ1-4; 8 bases are a match to TRBD1. Germline V lookup: CDR1 MNHNS, CDR2 SASEGT. CDR3 length equals 15 residues. Losses at the gene ends were 3 bases for V and 8 bases for J; bases not matched to a gene: 8. The CDR3 bases are TGTGCCAGCAGTGACCTGGACAGGGAGCGGGAAAAACTGTTTTTT. This sequence encodes CASSDLDREREKLFF.

This chain uses TRBV2 with TRBJ2-7, with 9 bases matching TRBD1. The CDR3 has 17 residues. Germline-derived CDR1 and CDR2 are SNHLY and FYNNEI. V lost 5 bases and J lost 0; bases outside the gene matches: 11. CDR3 residues: CASSPDRGLPFSYEQYF. CDR3 sequence (DNA): TGTGCCAGCAGTCCGGACAGGGGCTTACCCTTCTCCTACGAGCAGTACTTC.

Concerning this clone: The sample contains more than one DNA sequence encoding this CDR3. The chain joins TRBV5-1 to TRBJ2-1; 10 bases are a match to TRBD1. CDR1 and CDR2 (germline): SGHRS, YFSETQ. Losses at the gene ends were 0 bases for V and 9 bases for J; bases not matched to a gene: 3. This CDR3 region has 14 residues. CDR3 in amino acids: CASSLGQGAGEQFF. CDR3 bases: TGCGCCAGCAGCTTGGGACAGGGGGCGGGTGAGCAGTTCTTC.

This chain connects TRBV19 to TRBJ1-5, with unresolved D. The CDR3 sequence is 15 residues long. CDR1 and CDR2 (germline): LNHDA, SQIVND (reference sequence). V was cut by 0 bases and J by 0 bases, with 6 bases left in between. The CDR3: CASSIEGYSNQPQHF. CDR3 nucleotide sequence: TGTGCCAGTAGTATAGAAGGGTATAGCAATCAGCCCCAGCATTTT.

The chain is built from TRBV28 and TRBJ1-2; D unresolved. Germline values: CDR1 MDHEN, CDR2 SYDVKM. V lost 8 bases and J 2 bases, leaving 12 bases between the germline ends. This CDR3 has 13 residues. CDR3 sequence (DNA): TGTGCCAGCGTAGGGTCGGGGAACTATGGCTACACCTTC. This codes for CASVGSGNYGYTF.

The chain combines TRBV28 with TRBJ2-7; 12 bases are shared with TRBD2. The CDR3 runs 18 residues. Germline V gene sequence: CDR1 MDHEN, CDR2 SYDVKM. Trimming at V came to 6 bases and at J to 5 bases, leaving 17 bases not matched to a gene. The CDR3 bases are TGTGCCAGCAGCTCAAGAGGGACTAGCGGGCCCTCGGGGGACGAGCAGTACTTC. Protein: CASSSRGTSGPSGDEQYF.

V usage is TRBV18 and J usage is TRBJ1-5; D is uncertain. The CDR3 is made up of 14 amino acids. Germline lookup yields CDR1 KGHSH and CDR2 LQKENI. Trimming removed 3 bases at V and 3 bases at J, with 9 bases between. CDR3 nucleotide sequence: TGTGCCAGCTCACCGACGGAAGACAATCAGCCCCAGCATTTT. This sequence encodes CASSPTEDNQPQHF. The variable domain in full, completed from reference TRBV18 and TRBJ1-5, reads NAGVMQNPRHLVRRRGQEARLRCSPMKGHSHVYWYRQLPEEGLKFMVYLQKENIIDESGMPKERFSAEFPKEGPSILRIQQVVRGDSAAYFCASSPTEDNQPQHFGDGTRLSIL.

This sequence joins TRBV9 and TRBJ2-2; D not resolved. Trimming left V 3 bases short and J 0 bases short, with 9 bases between. Germline CDR1 is SGDLS and CDR2 is YYNGEE. This CDR3 is 15 amino acids long. Written as DNA, the CDR3 is TGTGCCAGCAGCGGACCAGAACCGAACACCGGGGAGCTGTTTTTT. It encodes CASSGPEPNTGELFF.

The chain combines TRBV6-6 with TRBJ2-7, with 8 bases that match TRBD2. Losses at the gene ends were 0 bases for V and 6 bases for J; bases not matched to a gene: 7. Germline CDR1 and CDR2: MNHNY and SVGAGI (reference sequence). The CDR3 contains 15 residues. In nucleotides, the CDR3 is TGTGCCAGCAGTTACTCATCTGGACTAGCTAGCGAGCAGTACTTC. It codes for CASSYSSGLASEQYF.